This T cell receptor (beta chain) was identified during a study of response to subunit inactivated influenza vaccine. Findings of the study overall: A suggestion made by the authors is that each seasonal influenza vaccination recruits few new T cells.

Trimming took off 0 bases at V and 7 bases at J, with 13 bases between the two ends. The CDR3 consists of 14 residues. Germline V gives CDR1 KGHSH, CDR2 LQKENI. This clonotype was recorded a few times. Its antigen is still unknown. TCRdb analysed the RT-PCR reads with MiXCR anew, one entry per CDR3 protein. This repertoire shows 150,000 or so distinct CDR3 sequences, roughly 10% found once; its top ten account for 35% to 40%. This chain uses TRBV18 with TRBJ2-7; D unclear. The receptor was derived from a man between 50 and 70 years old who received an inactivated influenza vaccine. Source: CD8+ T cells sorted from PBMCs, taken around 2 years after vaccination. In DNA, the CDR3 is TGTGCCAGCTCACCACCAGGGCGATCCCGGGAGCAGTACTTC. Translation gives CASSPPGRSREQYF.